This TCR beta chain is drawn from a study of response to subunit inactivated influenza vaccine. CDR1 is SGHVS and CDR2 is FQNEAQ in the germline V gene. This CDR3 contains 14 residues. V was pared by 4 bases and J by 6 bases, with 6 bases of the junction left unmatched. This clonotype was found a few times. TCRdb reprocessed the RT-PCR reads with MiXCR, giving one entry per CDR3 protein. The sample includes around 480,000 distinct CDR3 sequences, approximately 16% seen only once; the top ten take less than 4%. The receptor was derived from a man in his fifties or sixties who received an inactivated influenza vaccine. This chain uses TRBV7-8 with TRBJ2-1; TRBD2 matches 7 bases. The sequences come from CD4+ T cells sorted from PBMCs, collected roughly 24 months after vaccination. CDR3 DNA sequence: TGTGCCAGCAGCTCCCGGGACTACTTCAATGAGCAGTTCTTC. Amino acid sequence: CASSSRDYFNEQFF.